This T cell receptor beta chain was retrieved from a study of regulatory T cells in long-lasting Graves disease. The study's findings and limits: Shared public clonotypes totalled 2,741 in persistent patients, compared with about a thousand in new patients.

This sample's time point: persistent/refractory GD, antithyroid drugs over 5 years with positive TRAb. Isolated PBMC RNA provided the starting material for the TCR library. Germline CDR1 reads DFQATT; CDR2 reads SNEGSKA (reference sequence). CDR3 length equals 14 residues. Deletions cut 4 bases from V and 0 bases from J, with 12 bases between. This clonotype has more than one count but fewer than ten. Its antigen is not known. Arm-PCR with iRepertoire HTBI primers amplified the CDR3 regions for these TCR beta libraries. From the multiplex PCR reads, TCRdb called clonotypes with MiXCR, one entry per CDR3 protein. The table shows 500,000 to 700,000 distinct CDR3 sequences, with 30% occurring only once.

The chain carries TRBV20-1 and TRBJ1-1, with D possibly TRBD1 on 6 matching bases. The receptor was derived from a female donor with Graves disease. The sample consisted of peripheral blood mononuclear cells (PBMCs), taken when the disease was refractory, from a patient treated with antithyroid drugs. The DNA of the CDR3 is TGCAGTGCTACCCAGGGGTGGGTGAACACTGAAGCTTTCTTT. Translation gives CSATQGWVNTEAFF.